This TCR beta chain came from a study of OX40 agonist ivuxolimab in advanced cancers. In the study overall: The group had a mean age of approximately 60 years, ranged from about 20 to 80, and was 80% to 90% male. Previous treatment with anti-PD-1, anti-PD-L1 or anti-CTLA-4 therapy was allowed; roughly 40% had received some.

This clone was seen once. Its antigen remains unknown. Profiled with immunoSEQ multiplex PCR; TCRdb holds only in-frame clones, not every one. The sample yields about 46,000 clones, roughly nine tenths seen once. Germline values: CDR1 SGDLS, CDR2 YYNGEE. The V and J ends lost 2 bases and 2 bases respectively, with 14 bases between them. This CDR3 spans 15 amino acids. Study outcomes and limitations: The mean number of expanded clones was higher in CD8+ T cells than in CD4+. Part of the nonresponder group also had normalized T-cell clonal expansion that was low.

Source: CD4+ or CD8+ T cells sorted from blood, taken in a trial of the OX40 agonist ivuxolimab. The source is an adult with an advanced solid tumor such as melanoma, head and neck, liver or kidney cancer. This chain connects TRBV9 to TRBJ2-7; perhaps D is TRBD1 or TRBD2 (5 bases each). CDR3 residues: CASSVGDQAPYEQYF. For the CDR3, the DNA is TGTGCCAGCAGCGTCGGGGACCAAGCCCCCTACGAGCAGTACTTC.